The 28 T cell receptor beta chains listed next were all sequenced from one sample in a study of shared clonotypes between healthy human individuals. Produced via immunoSEQ multiplex PCR; TCRdb's table is partial and in-frame only. The table includes about 1.1 million clones, approximately 75% detected once. Sequencing used memory CD4+ T cells from PBMCs. The subset: CD45RA-negative fraction. The source of these receptors is a man aged 18 to 30 in good health. Some clones in this sample may be carry-over from other donors' samples.

The chain recombines TRBV5-1 with TRBJ1-2; TRBD1 matches 7 bases. After removal of 8 bases from V and 4 bases from J, the junction contained 5 bases not matched to a gene. Looked up from germline, CDR1 is SGHRS and CDR2 is YFSETQ. The CDR3 sequence is 12 residues long. The CDR3 nucleotides are TGCGCCAGTGGGGACAGCATCTATGGCTACACCTTC. Encoded protein: CASGDSIYGYTF.

This chain joins TRBV28 and TRBJ2-7; TRBD1 is a possible D gene (5 bases). The ends were cut back, 4 bases at V and 4 bases at J, with 14 bases in the middle. In germline, CDR1 is MDHEN, CDR2 SYDVKM. This CDR3 has 14 residues. This chain's CDR3 is CASSSPGRGYEQYF. CDR3 coding DNA: TGTGCCAGCAGTTCTCCCGGAAGGGGTTACGAGCAGTACTTC.

The rearrangement joins TRBV27 to TRBJ2-3; 8 bases agree with TRBD2. This CDR3 contains 15 residues. CDR1 and CDR2 (germline): MNHEY, SMNVEV (reference sequence). V was clipped by 2 bases and J by 3 bases; unmatched bases: 4. CDR3 loop: CASSLSGGWTDTQYF. CDR3 bases: TGTGCCAGCAGTTTAAGCGGGGGTTGGACAGATACGCAGTATTTT.

The V call is TRBV2, the J call TRBJ1-2, with 7 bases matching TRBD1. Trimming removed 3 bases from V and 4 bases from J; junction bases left unmatched: 5. The CDR3 has 14 amino acids. Germline V gene sequence: CDR1 SNHLY, CDR2 FYNNEI. CDR3 residues: CASSELWTGYGYTF. The CDR3 DNA follows: TGTGCCAGCAGTGAGTTGTGGACAGGCTATGGCTACACCTTC.

This clone appeared a few times. The genes are TRBV18 and TRBJ2-2; D might be TRBD2 (5 bases). This CDR3 contains 13 residues. The germline CDR1 and CDR2 sequences are KGHSH and LQKENI. The V end was cut by 6 bases, the J end by 3 bases, with 8 bases between. CDR3 sequence: CASSRGHTGELFF. The DNA of the CDR3 is TGTGCCAGCTCCCGCGGGCACACCGGGGAGCTGTTTTTT. The variable domain in full, completed from reference TRBV18 and TRBJ2-2, reads NAGVMQNPRHLVRRRGQEARLRCSPMKGHSHVYWYRQLPEEGLKFMVYLQKENIIDESGMPKERFSAEFPKEGPSILRIQQVVRGDSAAYFCASSRGHTGELFFGEGSRLTVL.

The chain combines TRBV9 with TRBJ2-5, with 8 bases aligning to TRBD1. The germline V gene encodes CDR1 SGDLS and CDR2 YYNGEE. V shed 0 bases, J shed 5 bases, and the junction held 6 bases outside the gene matches. This CDR3 region has 15 residues. CDR3 region: CASSVVQGAGETQYF. CDR3 DNA sequence: TGTGCCAGCAGCGTAGTGCAGGGGGCCGGTGAGACCCAGTACTTC.

The chain employs TRBV9 and TRBJ2-5; 7 bases agree with TRBD2. The CDR3 extends over 15 amino acids. V shed 0 bases and J 4 bases; nucleotides not matched to a gene: 6. Germline assignment: CDR1 SGDLS and CDR2 YYNGEE. The CDR3 region is CASSVGASGRETQYF. As DNA, the CDR3 is TGTGCCAGCAGCGTAGGGGCTAGCGGACGAGAGACCCAGTACTTC.

To note about this clone: The same CDR3 also results from other DNA sequences found in this sample. The chain couples TRBV20-1 to TRBJ1-1; no clear D. Germline V gene data show CDR1 as DFQATT and CDR2 as SNEGSKA (reference sequence). The CDR3 sequence is 11 residues long. The ends were cut back, 6 bases at V and 5 bases at J, with 10 bases in the middle. The CDR3 spells CSASPDTEAFF. The CDR3 DNA reads TGCAGTGCCTCGCCGGATACTGAAGCTTTCTTT.

The count of this clone is one. The chain joins TRBV28 to TRBJ1-2; no clear D. Deletions cut 2 bases from V and 7 bases from J, with 17 bases between. This CDR3 comprises 15 residues. CDR1 and CDR2 from the germline V gene are MDHEN and SYDVKM. CDR3 sequence (DNA): TGTGCCAGCAGTTTAGTTCAGGTTGGCCCGGGTGGCTACACCTTC. Residues: CASSLVQVGPGGYTF.

The V gene is TRBV7-9, the J gene TRBJ1-5; the match to TRBD1 covers 7 bases. Germline V gene sequence: CDR1 SEHNR, CDR2 FQNEAQ (reference sequence). J gave up 4 bases and V 3 bases, and 6 bases lay outside the gene matches. The CDR3 length is 15 residues. CDR3 DNA: TGTGCCAGCAGCTTGGGGGACAGAAATAATCAGCCCCAGCATTTT. Translated, it gives CASSLGDRNNQPQHF.

This chain uses TRBV19 with TRBJ1-2; no clear D. The CDR3 extends over 14 amino acids. Germline CDR1 LNHDA, CDR2 SQIVND (reference sequence). Trimming pared 3 bases from V and 0 bases from J, leaving 8 bases between. As DNA, the CDR3 is TGTGCCAGTAGTATGGGCCAGTCTAACTATGGCTACACCTTC. Its protein is CASSMGQSNYGYTF.

The chain recombines TRBV7-8 with TRBJ2-5, with TRBD2 as a possible D gene (6 bases). This CDR3 comprises 14 residues. CDR1 is SGHVS, CDR2 FQNEAQ, per germline. V gave up 5 bases and J gave up 7 bases, with 17 bases separating them. The CDR3 here is CASSPDLGEVTQYF. CDR3 sequence (DNA): TGTGCCAGCAGCCCCGATCTTGGGGAGGTGACCCAGTACTTC. Combining the CDR3 with reference TRBV7-8 and TRBJ2-5 gives the whole variable domain GAGVSQSPRYKVAKRGQDVALRCDPISGHVSLFWYQQALGQGPEFLTYFQNEAQLDKSGLPSDRFFAERPEGSVSTLKIQRTQQEDSAVYLCASSPDLGEVTQYFGPGTRLLVL.

This clone was seen more than once but under ten times. The chain carries TRBV28 and TRBJ2-7; D is uncertain. The CDR3 loop spans 12 amino acids. Germline V CDR1 and CDR2: MDHEN, SYDVKM. V was shortened by 5 bases and J by 7 bases, with 12 bases between the two germline ends. CDR3 nucleotide sequence: TGTGCCAGCAGTCCCCCTACGTGGGAGCAGTACTTC. This sequence encodes CASSPPTWEQYF.

This clone showed up just once. The chain combines TRBV4-1 with TRBJ2-5; the D gene is possibly TRBD2 (5 bases). Germline CDR1 reads MGHRA; CDR2 reads YSYEKL. Trimming left V 4 bases short and J 7 bases short, with 16 bases between. There are 14 residues in the CDR3. The CDR3 sequence is CASSREPRGWTQYF. In DNA form, the CDR3 reads TGCGCCAGCAGCCGGGAGCCCAGAGGGTGGACCCAGTACTTC.

The chain couples TRBV10-3 to TRBJ1-2, with D unclear. The CDR3 has 12 residues. V was shortened by 10 bases and J by 2 bases, with 11 bases between the two germline ends. CDR1 is ENHRY and CDR2 is SYGVKD in the germline V gene. The CDR3 sequence: CATSTSNYGYTF. The CDR3 bases are TGTGCCACCTCAACATCAAACTATGGCTACACCTTC.

V usage is TRBV7-9 and J usage is TRBJ2-5; D gene unclear. The CDR3 runs 13 residues. V dropped 1 base and J dropped 4 bases, with 7 bases sitting between them. Germline V gives CDR1 SEHNR, CDR2 FQNEAQ (reference sequence). DNA for the CDR3: TGTGCCAGCAGCTTAGGATATGGAGAGACCCAGTACTTC. This encodes CASSLGYGETQYF.

The chain uses TRBV5-8 and TRBJ1-2; D is perhaps TRBD1 (5 bases). The CDR3 covers 15 residues. Germline lookup yields CDR1 SGHTS and CDR2 YDEGEE. Trimming stripped 0 bases from V and 3 bases from J, with 12 bases between. For the CDR3, the DNA is TGTGCCAGCAGCTTGGCCCCCGGGGGTTACTATGGCTACACCTTC. Translation gives CASSLAPGGYYGYTF. Full variable domain (rest looked up from reference TRBV5-8 and TRBJ1-2): EAGVTQSPTHLIKTRGQQATLRCSPISGHTSVYWYQQALGLGLQFLLWYDEGEERNRGNFPPRFSGRQFPNYSSELNVNALELEDSALYLCASSLAPGGYYGYTFGSGTRLTVV.

This clone appeared a single time. V and J are TRBV7-2 and TRBJ2-5, with a weak D call TRBD1 (6 bases). Trimming stripped 5 bases from V and 5 bases from J, with 12 bases between. The CDR3 totals 13 residues. Per germline, CDR1 SGHTA and CDR2 FQGNSA. For the CDR3, the DNA is TGTGCCAGCAGCAGGGGACAAATGGAGACCCAGTACTTC. Translating gives CASSRGQMETQYF. Together with reference TRBV7-2 and TRBJ2-5, the CDR3 gives the full variable domain: GAGVSQSPSNKVTEKGKDVELRCDPISGHTALYWYRQSLGQGLEFLIYFQGNSAPDKSGLPSDRFSAERTGGSVSTLTIQRTQQEDSAVYLCASSRGQMETQYFGPGTRLLVL.

CDR3 coding DNA: TGTGCCAGCAGTGAACTACCCCCTACTATTGCAGATACGCAGTATTTT. This translates into CASSELPPTIADTQYF. The J gene is TRBJ2-3, the V gene TRBV6-1; D remains unclear. V shed 2 bases and J shed 4 bases, with 16 bases lying between them. This CDR3 has 16 amino acids. CDR1 MNHNS and CDR2 SASEGT come from the germline V gene.

The table lists this clone with a count of one. The CDR3 region is CASSARQGDSSYTF. The CDR3 DNA reads TGTGCCAGCAGCGCAAGACAGGGGGATTCTAGCTACACCTTC. The chain has TRBV7-9 and TRBJ1-2; the match to TRBD1 covers 9 bases. The CDR3 covers 14 residues. The V gene end was trimmed by 5 bases and the J gene end by 9 bases; junction bases not matched to a gene: 10. Germline V gene sequence: CDR1 SEHNR, CDR2 FQNEAQ (reference sequence).

CDR3 amino acids: CASSLMGPYEQYF. The CDR3 DNA is TGTGCCAGCAGCTTAATGGGACCCTACGAGCAGTACTTC. This chain uses TRBV11-2 with TRBJ2-7; the D call may be TRBD1 or TRBD2 (5 bases each). V gave up 2 bases and J gave up 2 bases, with 7 bases separating them. Germline V gene lookup returns CDR1 SGHAT and CDR2 FQNNGV. This CDR3 region has 13 residues. Filled out from reference TRBV11-2 and TRBJ2-7, the complete variable domain reads EAGVAQSPRYKIIEKRQSVAFWCNPISGHATLYWYQQILGQGPKLLIQFQNNGVVDDSQLPKDRFSAERLKGVDSTLKIQPAKLEDSAVYLCASSLMGPYEQYFGPGTRLTVT.

A word on this clone: The junction and the germline gene differ at one end; a read error may be behind it. The chain employs TRBV29-1 and TRBJ2-2, with D possibly matching TRBD1 (6 bases). CDR1 and CDR2 from the germline V gene are SQVTM and ANQGSEA. This CDR3 is built from 13 residues. The CDR3 coding sequence is TGCAGCGTTCCGGGACAACCGAACCGGGGAGCTGTTTTT. This gives the protein CSVPGQPNRGAVF.

This clone was found a few times. The genes are TRBV7-9 and TRBJ1-2; TRBD1 aligns across 7 bases. This CDR3 contains 14 residues. Germline-derived CDR1 and CDR2 are SEHNR and FQNEAQ (reference sequence). V was clipped by 4 bases and J by 7 bases; unmatched bases: 9. CDR3 in DNA: TGTGCCAGCAGCTCTGAAAGGGGGCTGGGTGGCTACACCTTC. This codes for CASSSERGLGGYTF.

As for this clone: Other nucleotide sequences in the sample specify the same CDR3. This rearrangement joins TRBV18 to TRBJ2-1; 7 nucleotides align to TRBD2. The germline V gene has CDR1 KGHSH and CDR2 LQKENI. CDR3 length: 15 residues. Unmatched junction bases numbered 9, after V lost 6 bases and J lost 4 bases. The CDR3 sequence: CASSPLAGVYNEQFF. DNA for the CDR3: TGTGCCAGCTCCCCTCTGGCGGGAGTATACAATGAGCAGTTCTTC.

This clone was observed many times. This chain connects TRBV4-2 to TRBJ2-3, with a weak D call TRBD2 (6 bases). Trimming took 4 bases from V and 4 from J, leaving 15 bases between them. Germline V gene data show CDR1 as LGHNA and CDR2 as YNFKEQ. The CDR3 has 15 residues. The CDR3 loop is CASSPGLTDADTQYF. The CDR3 bases are TGTGCCAGCAGCCCCGGACTAACAGACGCAGATACGCAGTATTTT.

This clone was recorded many times. The chain has TRBV5-1 and TRBJ2-2; 7 bases match TRBD2. The CDR3 runs to 14 residues. V lost 4 bases and J lost 3; bases outside the gene matches: 3. Germline-derived CDR1 and CDR2 are SGHRS and YFSETQ. CDR3 region: CASSPRGDTGELFF. The CDR3 region has the DNA TGCGCCAGCAGCCCTCGGGGGGACACCGGGGAGCTGTTTTTT.

V and J are TRBV28 and TRBJ1-5, with 7 bases matching TRBD1. CDR3 length equals 15 residues. V shed 5 bases, J shed 7 bases, and the junction held 11 bases outside the gene matches. Germline CDR1 is MDHEN and CDR2 is SYDVKM. CDR3 sequence: CASSLLTGPGQPQHF. DNA of the CDR3: TGTGCCAGCAGTCTATTGACAGGGCCTGGGCAGCCCCAGCATTTT.

The rearrangement uses TRBV14 and TRBJ2-3, with D perhaps matching TRBD1 or TRBD2 (6 bases each). Germline loops: CDR1 SGHDN, CDR2 FVKESK. Trimming left V 2 bases short and J 10 bases short, with 13 bases between. The CDR3 covers 13 residues. CDR3 loop: CASSQKRGVAQYF. The CDR3 bases are TGTGCCAGCAGCCAAAAAAGGGGGGTAGCGCAGTATTTT.